This is a list of T cell receptor beta chains from one sample in a study of T cells in Graves' hyperthyroidism and ophthalmopathy. TCRdb ran MiXCR on the multiplex PCR reads and lists one entry per CDR3 protein. The sample contains 500,000 to 800,000 distinct CDR3 sequences, less than 45% of which appear only once. Material for sequencing was peripheral blood or thyroid tissue (not recorded which). These receptors were collected from an adult man with Graves' disease, either hyperthyroidism or ophthalmopathy (not recorded which). Both conserved end residues are part of each CDR3. The order of the fields is clone size, J gene, V gene, D gene, CDR3 DNA, CDR3 protein. The D gene is left open where the match is weak. Clone size is shown for a subset of rows, as once, few, many or a class of expanded clone.

clone_size: many; j_call: TRBJ2-5; v_call: TRBV24-1; d_call: .; cdr3_nt: TGTGCCACCAGTGATTTGGCCACATCCCAAGAGACCCAGTACTTC; cdr3_aa: CATSDLATSQETQYF
clone_size: once; j_call: TRBJ1-6; v_call: TRBV25-1; d_call: .; cdr3_nt: TGTGCCGCAGTGGACTCACCCCTCCACTTT; cdr3_aa: CAAVDSPLHF
clone_size: few; j_call: TRBJ2-7; v_call: TRBV5-1; d_call: TRBD1; cdr3_nt: TGCGCCAGCAGCTCACAGGGGCAAGCCTACGAGCAGTACTTC; cdr3_aa: CASSSQGQAYEQYF
clone_size: .; j_call: TRBJ1-1; v_call: TRBV24-1; d_call: .; cdr3_nt: TGTGCCACCAGTGACGGACAGCGGAACACTGAAGCTTTCTTT; cdr3_aa: CATSDGQRNTEAFF
clone_size: few; j_call: TRBJ1-1; v_call: TRBV7-6; d_call: TRBD1; cdr3_nt: TGTGCCAGCAGCTCACTTATAACAGGGGGATGGACTGAAGCTTTCTTT; cdr3_aa: CASSSLITGGWTEAFF
clone_size: many; j_call: TRBJ1-1; v_call: TRBV7-6; d_call: .; cdr3_nt: TGTGCCAGCAGCTTAGCGTCTCGGGGCACTGAAGCTTTCTTT; cdr3_aa: CASSLASRGTEAFF
clone_size: few; j_call: TRBJ1-2; v_call: TRBV12-3/TRBV12-4; d_call: TRBD1; cdr3_nt: TGTGCCAGCAGTTCCCTGGGGACAGCGAACTATGGCTACACCTTC; cdr3_aa: CASSSLGTANYGYTF
clone_size: few; j_call: TRBJ1-2; v_call: TRBV7-8; d_call: TRBD1; cdr3_nt: TGTGCCAGCAGCCAAGAGGGACAGGGCTATGGCTACACCTTC; cdr3_aa: CASSQEGQGYGYTF
clone_size: .; j_call: TRBJ2-7; v_call: TRBV20-1; d_call: TRBD1; cdr3_nt: TGCAGTGCTAGCACGGACAGGCGTTCTTACGAGCAGTACTTC; cdr3_aa: CSASTDRRSYEQYF
clone_size: .; j_call: TRBJ2-5; v_call: TRBV15; d_call: TRBD1; cdr3_nt: TGTGCCACCAGCAGAGCCGGGACAGCCTCGGAGACCCAGTACTTC; cdr3_aa: CATSRAGTASETQYF
clone_size: .; j_call: TRBJ2-5; v_call: TRBV15; d_call: .; cdr3_nt: TGTGCCACCAGCAGCGTAGTCGGAAAAGAGACCCAGTACTTC; cdr3_aa: CATSSVVGKETQYF
clone_size: .; j_call: TRBJ1-5; v_call: TRBV4-1; d_call: TRBD1; cdr3_nt: TGCGCCAGCAGCCAAGATTATGGGACAGGAGATCAGCCCCAGCATTTT; cdr3_aa: CASSQDYGTGDQPQHF
clone_size: few; j_call: TRBJ1-2; v_call: TRBV4-2; d_call: .; cdr3_nt: TGTGCCAGCAGCCAACAGGACAGCTCTAACTATGGCTACACCTTC; cdr3_aa: CASSQQDSSNYGYTF
clone_size: .; j_call: TRBJ1-6; v_call: TRBV6-6; d_call: .; cdr3_nt: TGTGCCAGCAAGGCACGGTTAACTTCACCCCTCCACTTT; cdr3_aa: CASKARLTSPLHF
clone_size: few; j_call: TRBJ1-1; v_call: TRBV6-5; d_call: .; cdr3_nt: TGTGCCAGCGGATACGCGGGGGCGACCTTTAACACTGAAGCTTTCTTT; cdr3_aa: CASGYAGATFNTEAFF
clone_size: .; j_call: TRBJ1-1; v_call: TRBV7-2; d_call: .; cdr3_nt: TGCGCCAGCTCTAACGCGGGGGGCACTGAAGCTTTCTTT; cdr3_aa: CASSNAGGTEAFF
clone_size: .; j_call: TRBJ1-2; v_call: TRBV7-8; d_call: .; cdr3_nt: TGTGCCAGCAGCTTAGGTGGAGGCCAAGGGCTCTATGGCTACACCTTC; cdr3_aa: CASSLGGGQGLYGYTF
clone_size: .; j_call: TRBJ2-2; v_call: TRBV7-3; d_call: TRBD2; cdr3_nt: TGTGCCAGCAGCCCCGGGACTAGCGTTGCGAACACCGGGGAGCTGTTTTTT; cdr3_aa: CASSPGTSVANTGELFF
clone_size: few; j_call: TRBJ1-2; v_call: TRBV5-1; d_call: .; cdr3_nt: TGCGCCAGCAGCTTTTTGTCGGACAGAGAATATGGCTACACCTTC; cdr3_aa: CASSFLSDREYGYTF
clone_size: .; j_call: TRBJ2-5; v_call: TRBV7-2; d_call: TRBD2; cdr3_nt: TGTGCCAGCAGGCTAAGGCGGGAGGGCCAGGAGACCCAGTACTTC; cdr3_aa: CASRLRREGQETQYF
clone_size: many; j_call: TRBJ1-6; v_call: TRBV24-1; d_call: .; cdr3_nt: TGTGCCACCAGCCCAGGGTCGCATAATTCACCCCTCCACTTT; cdr3_aa: CATSPGSHNSPLHF
clone_size: few; j_call: TRBJ1-1; v_call: TRBV5-1; d_call: .; cdr3_nt: TGTGCCAGCAGCTTGCGGGGACCCATGAACACTGAAGCTTTCTTT; cdr3_aa: CASSLRGPMNTEAFF
clone_size: few; j_call: TRBJ1-6; v_call: TRBV6-5; d_call: .; cdr3_nt: TGTGCCAGCAGTTCCCCCATGAAGGGCTTAGGCTCACCCCTCCACTTT; cdr3_aa: CASSSPMKGLGSPLHF
clone_size: few; j_call: TRBJ1-3; v_call: TRBV7-8; d_call: .; cdr3_nt: TGTGCCAGCAGCTTAGCGCCGAACACCATATATTTT; cdr3_aa: CASSLAPNTIYF
clone_size: many; j_call: TRBJ1-5; v_call: TRBV24-1; d_call: .; cdr3_nt: TGTGCCACCAGGGGGACAAATAGCAATCAGCCCCAGCATTTT; cdr3_aa: CATRGTNSNQPQHF
clone_size: .; j_call: TRBJ1-6; v_call: TRBV7-2; d_call: .; cdr3_nt: TGTGCCAGCAGTGAGCAGCCTAATTCACCCCTCCACTTT; cdr3_aa: CASSEQPNSPLHF
clone_size: .; j_call: TRBJ1-2; v_call: TRBV29-1; d_call: .; cdr3_nt: TGCAGCAGTTTTTCGACAGATTCTTATGGCTACACCTTC; cdr3_aa: CSSFSTDSYGYTF
clone_size: few; j_call: TRBJ1-5; v_call: TRBV19; d_call: TRBD1; cdr3_nt: TGTGCCAGTAGGCGCCGGACAGGGCTTAACAATCAGCCCCAGCATTTT; cdr3_aa: CASRRRTGLNNQPQHF
clone_size: .; j_call: TRBJ2-6; v_call: TRBV14; d_call: TRBD2; cdr3_nt: TGTGCCAGCAGCGTAGCAGCGGGGCTCGGCCTGACTTTC; cdr3_aa: CASSVAAGLGLTF
clone_size: once; j_call: TRBJ2-7; v_call: TRBV2; d_call: .; cdr3_nt: TGTGCCAGTCGGAGGTACGAGCAGTACTTC; cdr3_aa: CASRRYEQYF
clone_size: many; j_call: TRBJ1-4; v_call: TRBV19; d_call: .; cdr3_nt: TGTGCCAGTAGCCGGACAGCGTCTAATGAAAAACTGTTTTTT; cdr3_aa: CASSRTASNEKLFF
clone_size: .; j_call: TRBJ1-4; v_call: TRBV20-1; d_call: .; cdr3_nt: TGCAGTGCTAGAGATGAGGGCGGTGAAAAACTGTTTTTT; cdr3_aa: CSARDEGGEKLFF
clone_size: few; j_call: TRBJ1-3; v_call: TRBV12-3/TRBV12-4; d_call: TRBD1; cdr3_nt: TGTGCCAGCAGTCCTCAGGGGGCGCTGGGAAACACCATATATTTT; cdr3_aa: CASSPQGALGNTIYF
clone_size: .; j_call: TRBJ2-5; v_call: TRBV29-1; d_call: TRBD2; cdr3_nt: TGCAGCTGGCTAACCGGGACTAGTCGTGAGACCCAGTACTTC; cdr3_aa: CSWLTGTSRETQYF
clone_size: .; j_call: TRBJ2-5; v_call: TRBV20-1; d_call: .; cdr3_nt: TGCAGTGCTAGGAAGTCGGGGGACAGAAAAGAGACCCAGTACTTC; cdr3_aa: CSARKSGDRKETQYF